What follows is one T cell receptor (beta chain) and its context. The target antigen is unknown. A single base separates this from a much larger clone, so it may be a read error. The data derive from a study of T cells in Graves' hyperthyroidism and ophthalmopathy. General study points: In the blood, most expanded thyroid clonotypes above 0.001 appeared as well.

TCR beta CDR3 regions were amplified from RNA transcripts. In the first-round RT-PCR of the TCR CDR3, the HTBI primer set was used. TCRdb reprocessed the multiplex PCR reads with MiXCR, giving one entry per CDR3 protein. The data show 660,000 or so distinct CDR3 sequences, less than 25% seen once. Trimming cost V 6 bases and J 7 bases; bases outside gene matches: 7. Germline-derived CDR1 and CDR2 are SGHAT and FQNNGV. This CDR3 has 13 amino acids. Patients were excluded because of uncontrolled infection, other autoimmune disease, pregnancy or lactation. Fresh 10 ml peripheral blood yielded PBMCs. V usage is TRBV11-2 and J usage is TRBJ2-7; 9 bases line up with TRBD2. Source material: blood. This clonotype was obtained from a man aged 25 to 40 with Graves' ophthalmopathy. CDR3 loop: CASSLAGWVEQYF. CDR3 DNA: TGTGCCAGCAGTCTAGCGGGATGGGTGGAGCAGTACTTC.